Shown below are 26 T cell receptor beta chains from a single sample sequenced in a study of T cell responses to AZD1222 COVID-19 vaccine (dated by TCRdb to the early 2020s). Libraries were prepared through the immunoSEQ multiplex PCR assay. Held by TCRdb, this immuneACCESS table contains in-frame sequences only and omits some clones. Under half of the omission traces to an unresolved V gene where checked; the cause of the rest is unknown. This sample comprises under 200,000 clones, around 87% of them detected only once. The biggest ten clones account for less than 3% of the sample. The time point label for this specimen denotes: baseline before first vaccination. This specimen's treatment or condition label, per the study, means: meningococcal conjugate vaccine given as trial control. This specimen consisted of peripheral blood, obtained on day 0 of MenACWY control vaccination. These receptors all come from an adult in good health.

This clone was detected only a few times. The genes are TRBV27 and TRBJ2-1; 8 bases are shared with TRBD1. This CDR3 is built from 13 residues. V was pared by 6 bases and J by 6 bases, with 4 bases of the junction left unmatched. Germline lookup yields CDR1 MNHEY and CDR2 SMNVEV (reference sequence). The CDR3 DNA reads as TGTGCCAGCAGATCCACAGGGGGCAATGAGCAGTTCTTC. Its translation: CASRSTGGNEQFF.

The rearrangement links TRBV27 to TRBJ2-1; the D gene could be TRBD1 or TRBD2 (5 bases each). The CDR3 contains 14 residues. V was pared by 6 bases and J by 8 bases, with 17 bases between. Looked up from germline, CDR1 is MNHEY and CDR2 is SMNVEV (reference sequence). In nucleotides, the CDR3 is TGTGCCAGCAGCTCCCGTGATGGGGGTGATGAGCAGTTCTTC. Its translation: CASSSRDGGDEQFF.

J is TRBJ2-2 and V is TRBV11-3, with 10 bases identical to TRBD1. The length of the CDR3 is 14 residues. Trimming took 6 bases from V and 6 from J; bases not matched to a gene: 4. Looked up from germline, CDR1 is SGHNT and CDR2 is YENEEA. CDR3 loop: CASSPGQGSGELFF. As DNA, the CDR3 is TGTGCCAGCAGTCCGGGACAGGGGTCCGGGGAGCTGTTTTTT.

The chain uses TRBV5-5 and TRBJ1-3; no definite D call. V was clipped by 0 bases and J by 0 bases, with 19 bases between them. The CDR3 extends over 19 amino acids. The germline V gene encodes CDR1 SGHKS and CDR2 YYEKEE (reference sequence). Here the CDR3 DNA reads TGTGCCAGCAGCTTGGCTCCAGCTACACCCACTGTCTCTGGAAACACCATATATTTT. Translated, it gives CASSLAPATPTVSGNTIYF.

The chain links TRBV7-8 to TRBJ2-7; D might be TRBD1 (5 bases). Germline assignment: CDR1 SGHVS and CDR2 FQNEAQ. The CDR3 length is 15 residues. V lost 5 bases and J 5 bases, leaving 19 bases between the germline ends. The CDR3 DNA sequence: TGTGCCAGCAGCCGTTACCAGGGTGACGGCGACGAGCAGTACTTC. This codes for CASSRYQGDGDEQYF.

The chain joins TRBV5-1 to TRBJ2-1, with D possibly being TRBD2 (6 bases). The CDR3 runs 16 residues. Per germline, CDR1 SGHRS and CDR2 YFSETQ. Between the trimmed V and J ends, which lost 4 bases and 7 bases, there was a span of 21 bases. CDR3 nucleotides: TGCGCCAGCAGCCCGGACGAGGGAGGCGCCGGGAATGAGCAGTTCTTC. Translated, it gives CASSPDEGGAGNEQFF. Full variable domain (missing parts from reference TRBV5-1 and TRBJ2-1): KAGVTQTPRYLIKTRGQQVTLSCSPISGHRSVSWYQQTPGQGLQFLFEYFSETQRNKGNFPGRFSGRQFSNSRSEMNVSTLELGDSALYLCASSPDEGGAGNEQFFGPGTRLTVL.

This clone was seen just once. The chain combines TRBV7-3 with TRBJ2-1; 8 bases map to TRBD1. CDR1 SGHTA and CDR2 FQGTGA come from the germline V gene. The CDR3 extends over 17 amino acids. The V and J ends lost 1 base and 2 bases, in that order; junction bases with no gene match: 7. This CDR3 reads CASSLSSRGRTYNEQFF. DNA for the CDR3: TGTGCCAGCAGCTTAAGTAGCAGGGGGCGAACCTACAATGAGCAGTTCTTC.

V usage is TRBV6-1 and J usage is TRBJ2-7; D is unclear. The CDR3 covers 14 residues. Trimming took 0 bases from V and 2 from J, leaving 8 bases between them. Germline-derived CDR1 and CDR2 are MNHNS and SASEGT. CDR3 sequence: CASSEAGITYEQYF. CDR3 bases: TGTGCCAGCAGTGAAGCTGGGATCACCTACGAGCAGTACTTC.

With regard to this clone: The sample contains more than one DNA sequence encoding this CDR3. V usage is TRBV12-3 or TRBV12-4 and J usage is TRBJ2-5; D might be TRBD2 (5 bases). V lost 2 bases and J 4 bases, leaving 8 bases between the germline ends. The CDR3 has 13 amino acids. CDR3 loop: CASSLPEGETQYF. The CDR3 DNA reads TGTGCCAGCAGTTTACCCGAGGGAGAGACCCAGTACTTC.

A few counts support this clone. This chain connects TRBV7-9 to TRBJ1-1; tentatively, D is TRBD1 (6 bases). CDR3 length equals 13 residues. V was clipped by 5 bases and J by 11 bases, with 18 bases between them. The germline V gene has CDR1 SEHNR and CDR2 FQNEAQ (reference sequence). The CDR3: CASSGYRDLRAFF. CDR3 bases: TGTGCCAGCAGCGGGTACAGGGACCTGAGGGCTTTCTTT. The full variable domain, with the rest looked up from reference TRBV7-9 and TRBJ1-1, is DTGVSQNPRHKITKRGQNVTFRCDPISEHNRLYWYRQTLGQGPEFLTYFQNEAQLEKSRLLSDRFSAERPKGSFSTLEIQRTEQGDSAMYLCASSGYRDLRAFFGQGTRLTVV.

In regard to this clone: The same CDR3 is also encoded by other DNA sequences in this sample. In DNA, the CDR3 is TGTGCCAGCAGCCAAGCACGGACAGGGGGCACTGAAGCTTTCTTT. It translates to CASSQARTGGTEAFF. The chain is built from TRBV4-2 and TRBJ1-1; TRBD1 aligns across 10 bases. This CDR3 contains 15 residues. J gave up 4 bases and V 1 base, and 3 bases lay outside the gene matches. Per germline, CDR1 LGHNA and CDR2 YNFKEQ.

V usage is TRBV28 and J usage is TRBJ1-2; tentative D call: TRBD1 (6 bases). V shed 1 base and J shed 8 bases, with 14 bases lying between them. Per germline, CDR1 MDHEN and CDR2 SYDVKM. This CDR3 has 14 residues. The CDR3 DNA sequence: TGTGCCAGCAGTTTATTAACAGGGCTAGGCGGCTACACCTTC. It yields the protein CASSLLTGLGGYTF.

This CDR3 reads CASIEGTVTFYGYTF. The CDR3 bases are TGTGCCAGCATCGAAGGTACAGTGACCTTCTATGGCTACACCTTC. The chain has TRBV6-5 and TRBJ1-2; D is undetermined. Per germline, CDR1 MNHEY and CDR2 SVGAGI. V lost 7 bases and J 4 bases, leaving 19 bases between the germline ends. The CDR3 consists of 15 residues.

CDR3: CASTFGGSNSYEQYF. In nucleotides, the CDR3 is TGTGCCAGCACCTTCGGGGGGTCTAACAGCTACGAGCAGTACTTC. This chain joins TRBV6-5 and TRBJ2-7; 7 nucleotides match TRBD2. Germline trimming cut 7 bases from V and 3 bases from J; bases unmatched to any gene: 12. The CDR3 covers 15 residues. Germline V gene lookup returns CDR1 MNHEY and CDR2 SVGAGI.

The chain employs TRBV6-1 and TRBJ2-5; 8 bases map to TRBD1. J gave up 5 bases and V 2 bases, and 10 bases lay outside the gene matches. Germline V gene lookup returns CDR1 MNHNS and CDR2 SASEGT. The CDR3 extends over 16 amino acids. DNA of the CDR3: TGTGCCAGCAGTGAACTCGGACAGGGCAGGGGGGAGACCCAGTACTTC. It yields the protein CASSELGQGRGETQYF.

This chain links TRBV19 with TRBJ1-1, with D tentatively TRBD1 (5 bases). In germline, CDR1 is LNHDA, CDR2 SQIVND (reference sequence). V lost 4 bases to trimming and J lost 1 base, with 10 bases between them. The CDR3 is made up of 14 amino acids. In DNA, the CDR3 is TGTGCCAGTAGTACTCCGGGGGGGAACACTGAAGCTTTCTTT. The encoded protein is CASSTPGGNTEAFF.

This clone was observed once. The CDR3 spells CASSLGDEQFF. For the CDR3, the DNA is TGTGCCAGCAGCTTAGGCGATGAGCAGTTCTTC. The chain couples TRBV13 to TRBJ2-1; D gene unclear. There are 11 residues in the CDR3. Germline V lookup: CDR1 PRHDT, CDR2 FYEKMQ (reference sequence). V was trimmed by 0 bases and J by 8 bases, leaving 2 bases between them.

The V gene is TRBV21-1, the J gene TRBJ2-3; TRBD2, as called in the table, went unchecked against the DNA. TRBV21-1 is an annotated pseudogene. CDR3 length equals 21 residues. The CDR3 region has the DNA TGTGCCAGCAGCAAAGAGGATCCTGGGACTAGCGGAAAACCTAGCACAGATACGCAGTATTTT. Its translation: CASSKEDPGTSGKPSTDTQYF.

This rearrangement joins TRBV9 to TRBJ2-7, with unresolved D. The V end was cut by 0 bases, the J end by 7 bases, with 14 bases between. This CDR3 is built from 14 residues. Germline loops: CDR1 SGDLS, CDR2 YYNGEE. The CDR3 nucleotides are TGTGCCAGCAGCGTAGGTGGTTGGCCGCAAGAGCAGTACTTC. This codes for CASSVGGWPQEQYF. The variable domain in full, with the rest retrieved from reference TRBV9 and TRBJ2-7, is DSGVTQTPKHLITATGQRVTLRCSPRSGDLSVYWYQQSLDQGLQFLIQYYNGEERAKGNILERFSAQQFPDLHSELNLSSLELGDSALYFCASSVGGWPQEQYFGPGTRLTVT.

This chain connects TRBV12-3 or TRBV12-4 to TRBJ2-2, with a possible D match to TRBD1 (5 bases). The CDR3 contains 13 residues. Trimming left V 0 bases short and J 13 bases short, with 12 bases between. This CDR3 is CASSLAGHRVLFF. CDR3 nucleotide sequence: TGTGCCAGCAGTTTAGCCGGACATAGGGTGCTGTTTTTT.

This clone was seen more than once but under ten times. The chain is built from TRBV24-1 and TRBJ1-1; TRBD1 agrees at 7 bases. Unmatched junction bases numbered 4, after V lost 2 bases and J lost 2 bases. Germline lookup yields CDR1 KGHDR and CDR2 SFDVKD. The CDR3 spans 15 residues. CDR3 sequence reads: CATSDSRQGNTEAFF. The CDR3 nucleotides are TGTGCCACCAGTGATTCGCGACAGGGAAACACTGAAGCTTTCTTT.

This chain uses TRBV7-9 with TRBJ1-3; D gene unclear. The germline CDR1 and CDR2 sequences are SEHNR and FQNEAQ (reference sequence). The germline V and J ends were trimmed by 3 bases and 1 base, with 13 bases remaining between them. The CDR3 covers 16 residues. CDR3 in DNA: TGTGCCAGCAGCTTCCTTTCTGGCGCTTCTGGAAACACCATATATTTT. This encodes CASSFLSGASGNTIYF.

V and J are TRBV6-2 or TRBV6-3 and TRBJ1-1; D might be TRBD1 (6 bases). This CDR3 is built from 13 residues. The germline V gene encodes CDR1 MNHEY and CDR2 SVGEGT. V was trimmed by 5 bases and J by 7 bases, leaving 14 bases between them. CDR3: CASSHYRTDEAFF. The CDR3 bases are TGTGCCAGCAGTCACTATAGGACAGATGAAGCTTTCTTT.

V gene TRBV5-1 combines with J gene TRBJ1-1; D is uncertain. This CDR3 is 15 amino acids long. Trimming removed 0 bases at V and 8 bases at J, with 17 bases between. Germline loops: CDR1 SGHRS, CDR2 YFSETQ. CDR3 nucleotides: TGCGCCAGCAGCTTGGGTGTCCTTGACTCGGGCGAAGCTTTCTTT. Its translation: CASSLGVLDSGEAFF. The full variable domain, its missing parts supplied by reference TRBV5-1 and TRBJ1-1, is KAGVTQTPRYLIKTRGQQVTLSCSPISGHRSVSWYQQTPGQGLQFLFEYFSETQRNKGNFPGRFSGRQFSNSRSEMNVSTLELGDSALYLCASSLGVLDSGEAFFGQGTRLTVV.

V is TRBV15 and J is TRBJ1-2; D unresolved. Germline assignment: CDR1 LNHNV and CDR2 YYDKDF (reference sequence). V lost 3 bases and J 8 bases, leaving 13 bases between the germline ends. CDR3 length equals 13 residues. CDR3 sequence (DNA): TGTGCCACCAGCAGCCCGGACGCGGGGGGCTACACCTTC. It codes for CATSSPDAGGYTF.

The V gene is TRBV9, the J gene TRBJ2-1; 8 bases map to TRBD2. J was trimmed by 4 bases and V by 0 bases; bases with no gene match: 3. The CDR3 extends over 15 amino acids. Germline lookup yields CDR1 SGDLS and CDR2 YYNGEE. The CDR3 protein is CASSVGGGRYNEQFF. For the CDR3, the DNA is TGTGCCAGCAGCGTAGGCGGGGGGCGGTACAATGAGCAGTTCTTC.